This is a list of T cell receptor beta chains from one sample in a study of CD8 T cells in ankylosing spondylitis. TCRdb re-derived calls from the 5' RACE reads in MiXCR, one entry per CDR3 protein. The profile covers 130,000 or so distinct CDR3 sequences, with over 6% appearing a single time and 12% taken by the ten largest. Sequencing was performed on blood, either unsorted or a sorted T cell fraction (not recorded which). Receptors originate from a male donor with ankylosing spondylitis or in good health (not recorded which). Both conserved end residues are part of each CDR3. The D gene is left open where the match is weak. Not every row has a clone size; where given, it reads once, few, many or a size class.

d_call	clone_size	j_call	v_call	cdr3_nt	cdr3_aa
TRBD1	.	TRBJ1-2	TRBV29-1	TGCAGCGTCACAGGGGCCGGGGGCTACACCTTC	CSVTGAGGYTF
TRBD2	many	TRBJ2-7	TRBV20-1	TGCAGTGCTAGAGATATGGCGGGAGCACTTCCCTACGAGCAGTACTTC	CSARDMAGALPYEQYF
.	many	TRBJ1-1	TRBV29-1	TGCAGCGTTGGTCGAGCAGGGACTGAAGCTTTCTTT	CSVGRAGTEAFF
.	.	TRBJ2-5	TRBV20-1	TGCAGTGCTAGTGAGGGGAAAGAGACCCAGTACTTC	CSASEGKETQYF
.	.	TRBJ1-2	TRBV20-1	TGCAGTGCTAATAGAGACGAGAACGGTGGCTACACCTTC	CSANRDENGGYTF
.	.	TRBJ2-3	TRBV18	TGTGCCAGCTCACCACAAGCAGGGTCGGATACGCAGTATTTT	CASSPQAGSDTQYF
.	many	TRBJ2-7	TRBV9	TGTGCCAGCAGCGCAGGGATGGGCCCCTACGAGCAGTACTTC	CASSAGMGPYEQYF
.	many	TRBJ2-3	TRBV5-5	TGTGCCAGCAGCTTGGCGCGGGACAGCCTCACAGATACGCAGTATTTT	CASSLARDSLTDTQYF
.	many	TRBJ2-4	TRBV4-2	TGTGCCAGCAGCCAAGGGGGTGCTTGGAACATTCAGTACTTC	CASSQGGAWNIQYF
.	many	TRBJ1-5	TRBV6-2/TRBV6-3	TGTGCCAGCAGTTACTTCGGGGGGGGCCAGCCCCAGCATTTT	CASSYFGGGQPQHF
.	.	TRBJ2-5	TRBV4-3	TGCGCCAGCAGCCAAGATCAGATACAAGAGACCCAGTACTTC	CASSQDQIQETQYF
TRBD1	many	TRBJ2-3	TRBV4-1	TGCGCCAGCAGCCCCCAGGGACAGGGGGGCACAGATACGCAGTATTTT	CASSPQGQGGTDTQYF
TRBD2	.	TRBJ2-1	TRBV20-1	TGCAGTGCTAGAGATAATAGGCTAGCGGGGAAGAATGAGCAGTTCTTC	CSARDNRLAGKNEQFF
.	many	TRBJ2-2	TRBV10-3	TGTGCCATCACGCAGGGTTCCGGGGAGCTGTTTTTT	CAITQGSGELFF
TRBD1	many	TRBJ2-7	TRBV20-1	TGCAGTGCTAGCCCCGAGGTCCGGACAGGGCCCTACGAGCAGTACTTC	CSASPEVRTGPYEQYF
.	many	TRBJ2-5	TRBV11-2	TGTGCCAGCAGCTTATACCCAATGGAGACCCAGTACTTC	CASSLYPMETQYF
.	many	TRBJ2-3	TRBV5-1	TGCGCCAGCAGCCCTACCCCGAGCGGGAGCACAGATACGCAGTATTTT	CASSPTPSGSTDTQYF
TRBD1	many	TRBJ2-7	TRBV9	TGTGCCAGCAGCGTAGCTGTGGGGGACAGGGGACCGTCAAGCTCCTACGAGCAGTACTTC	CASSVAVGDRGPSSSYEQYF
.	.	TRBJ2-4	TRBV28	TGTGCCAGCAGTTCCGAAGGCCTGGGAGAAAACATTCAGTACTTC	CASSSEGLGENIQYF
TRBD1	many	TRBJ1-1	TRBV29-1	TGCAGCGGTAGACAGGGGAACACTGAAGCTTTCTTT	CSGRQGNTEAFF
.	few	TRBJ2-1	TRBV5-1	TGCGCCAGCAGCTTGCTCGGGGCCAATGAGCAGTTCTTC	CASSLLGANEQFF
.	many	TRBJ1-6	TRBV5-1	TGCGCCAGCAGCTTGACGAGCTCCTATAATTCACCCCTCCACTTT	CASSLTSSYNSPLHF
.	many	TRBJ1-1	TRBV10-3	TGTGCCATCAGTGAGTTGGCAGGGGAAGCTTTCTTT	CAISELAGEAFF
.	many	TRBJ2-5	TRBV11-2	TGTGCCAGCAGCTTAAAAGAGACCCAGTACTTC	CASSLKETQYF
.	many	TRBJ2-5	TRBV29-1	TGCAGCGTTGGAGAACTGGGAGAGACCCAGTACTTC	CSVGELGETQYF
.	many	TRBJ2-1	TRBV5-1	TGCGCCAGCAGCAAAAGAGAGAGCTCCTACAATGAGCAGTTCTTC	CASSKRESSYNEQFF
.	many	TRBJ2-1	TRBV29-1	TGCAGCGCATCGGGAGTCCACTACAATGAGCAGTTCTTC	CSASGVHYNEQFF
.	many	TRBJ2-5	TRBV5-1	TGCGCCAGCAGCTTGTTCGGTAGCACCCAAGAGACCCAGTACTTC	CASSLFGSTQETQYF
.	few	TRBJ2-5	TRBV5-4	TGTGCCAGCAGCCCCAAGGGTACGTGGAACCAAGAGACCCAGTACTTC	CASSPKGTWNQETQYF
.	many	TRBJ1-1	TRBV27	TGTGCCAGCAGTCCTAGTTGGGGACGGCAGAACACTGAAGCTTTCTTT	CASSPSWGRQNTEAFF
.	many	TRBJ2-3	TRBV15	TGTGCCACCAGCGCCGGACAGCCTAGCACAGATACGCAGTATTTT	CATSAGQPSTDTQYF
.	many	TRBJ2-7	TRBV7-9	TGTGCCAGCAGCTTAGCGGGACGGAAGACCTACGAGCAGTACTTC	CASSLAGRKTYEQYF
.	many	TRBJ1-1	TRBV29-1	TGCAGCGTTCAGCGGGTGAACACTGAAGCTTTCTTT	CSVQRVNTEAFF
.	many	TRBJ2-7	TRBV28	TGTGCCAGCAGTTCGGGACCCCCGGGGACCTACGAGCAGTACTTC	CASSSGPPGTYEQYF
.	many	TRBJ1-5	TRBV15	TGTGCCACCCGTCCGACAGGAAATAGCAATCAGCCCCAGCATTTT	CATRPTGNSNQPQHF
.	many	TRBJ1-4	TRBV5-1	TGCGCCAGCAGCTCCACTCTGACCTACCGGGGTGAAAAACTGTTTTTT	CASSSTLTYRGEKLFF
TRBD1	many	TRBJ1-1	TRBV5-1	TGCGCCAGCAGCACACAGGGGGACACTGAAGCTTTCTTT	CASSTQGDTEAFF
.	many	TRBJ2-3	TRBV20-1	TGCAGTGCTAGAGATCGGGCTAGCTTTAGCACAGATACGCAGTATTTT	CSARDRASFSTDTQYF
.	.	TRBJ2-7	TRBV5-1	TGCGCCAGCAGCTTGGTGGAGAATTCGGACGAGCAGTACTTC	CASSLVENSDEQYF
TRBD1	many	TRBJ2-1	TRBV4-1	TGCGCCAGCAGCCAGAGAAACGGGGACAGGATGGTCAATGAGCAGTTCTTC	CASSQRNGDRMVNEQFF
.	.	TRBJ2-7	TRBV28	TGTGCCAGCAGGGACTTGGAAAGGGAGCAGTACTTC	CASRDLEREQYF